This paragraph reports one TCR beta chain. Its antigen remains undetermined. No base qualities exist here, and no much larger clone lies one base off it. This entry is derived from a study of blood T cell repertoires in COVID-19 (dated by TCRdb to the early 2020s). For the study in its entirety: Collaborator samples came from the United States, Italy and Spain and covered acute and convalescent phases of COVID-19. The material from the prospective study consisted of cDNA or gDNA derived from T cells, B-cell-depleted T cells, or PBMCs. Deeply sampled blood TCRbeta repertoires from subjects exposed to, actively infected with, or recovered from COVID-19 were included in the dataset. The repertoires were released in a freely available public database meant as a resource for research on the immune response to SARS-CoV-2. The samples were drawn from the first 160 participants of the ongoing ImmuneRACE study and from 1,254 subjects provided by 6 global collaborators. The sample metadata nearly always contained a de-identified subject ID, COVID-19 status, age in years and sex. HLA class I and class II types, where available, came from metadata supplied by the sample provider rather than from assay-based typing. The paper's findings and limits, for the study overall: The amount of clinical and demographic metadata varied by source and participant and was provided uncurated.

The immunoSEQ Assay, a bias-controlled multiplex PCR, was used to amplify TCRbeta CDR3 regions from genomic DNA. In the authors' own workflow: Within the assay, amplification of reference gene primers was used to estimate how many nucleated cells each sample contained. To quantify the absolute abundance of each unique TCRbeta CDR3 rearrangement, sequence reads were collapsed and filtered. For each sample, productive Simpson clonality was calculated as the square root of Simpson's diversity index across productive rearrangements. TCRdb took over this immuneACCESS table, retaining in-frame rearrangements with V and J assigned. Such tables are incomplete; in checked studies, under half of the missing clones stem from an unresolved V gene, and the remainder is unexplained. For V, J and clone size, that table is used; D and trimming come from the DNA. The sample profile shows roughly 45,000 clones; about four fifths of them were found once. The ten biggest clones cover about 4.5% of the sample.

The CDR3, cysteine through phenylalanine, is 14 amino acids long. Only the CDR3 region is kept as DNA, spanning 42 bases read in frame from base 1. CDR1 and CDR2, looked up from the germline V gene (reference sequence), are SEHNR and FQNEAQ. Between the V and J ends, shortened by 1 base and 9 bases respectively, the junction contains 14 bases. Collaborating institutions collected whole blood in K2EDTA tubes following their own protocols. Collaborator samples were shipped for TCRbeta analysis as frozen whole blood, isolated PBMCs, or DNA extracted from either sample type. The clonotype originates from a man aged 50 or older with active COVID-19. Sequencing was performed on peripheral blood. This receptor chain uses TRBV7-9 and TRBJ2-3; tentative D gene TRBD2, with 6 bases matching. The nucleotides read TGTGCCAGCAGCTTAGTCCGGTCGCGGGGCACGCAGTATTTT. It encodes CASSLVRSRGTQYF.